This T cell receptor beta chain emerged from a study of blood T cell repertoires in COVID-19. Study-wide context: COVID-19 samples from acute and convalescent phases originated in the United States, Italy and Spain. PBMCs, B-cell-depleted T cells, or T cells were the source of the cDNA or gDNA that made up the material.

Assay: immunoSEQ multiplex PCR; the TCRdb copy retains only in-frame clones and omits some. The sample yields 200,000 to 250,000 clones, 83% seen once. The sequence came from a woman aged 30 to 39 with COVID-19, enrolled during active disease. Source material: peripheral blood.

CDR3: CASSGVGQHSGNTIYF. The CDR3 nucleotides are TGTGCCAGCAGCGGGGTGGGCCAGCACTCTGGAAACACCATATATTTT. The V call is TRBV9, the J call TRBJ1-3; no definite D call. The CDR3 runs to 16 residues. Trimming took 3 bases from V and 0 from J, leaving 13 bases between them. Germline CDR1 SGDLS, CDR2 YYNGEE.